What follows are 20 T cell receptor beta chains derived from one specimen sequenced in a study of Graves' ophthalmopathy and Graves' hyperthyroidism. Amplified material comprised TCR beta CDR3 regions derived from RNA transcripts. RT-PCR in the first round used HTBI primers; a second-round multiplex PCR followed. A single record per CDR3 protein comes from TCRdb applying MiXCR to the multiplex PCR reads. This sample carries around 1.1 million distinct CDR3 sequences, around a third of them seen once, and the ten largest clones take over 8.5%. Source material: peripheral blood or thyroid tissue (not recorded which). These TCRs come from an adult man with Graves' hyperthyroidism.

V is TRBV12-3 or TRBV12-4 and J is TRBJ2-2; maybe TRBD2 (5 bases). V lost 3 bases and J lost 8, with 10 bases in between. This CDR3 contains 13 residues. CDR3 in DNA: TGTGCCAGCAGTTTGACTATCGGAGGGGAGCTGTTTTTT. It translates to CASSLTIGGELFF.

This clonotype qualifies as medium-sized. The chain carries TRBV25-1 and TRBJ1-6; D is unresolved. Germline lookup yields CDR1 MGHDK and CDR2 SYGVNS. The length of the CDR3 is 13 residues. Trimming took 5 bases from V and 7 from J, leaving 9 bases between them. The CDR3, as DNA: TGTGCCAGCAGTTGGACGGAGAATTCACCCCTCCACTTT. Amino acids: CASSWTENSPLHF.

This clonotype has ten or more counts. The genes are TRBV19 and TRBJ2-2, with 10 bases fitting TRBD1. This CDR3 has 15 residues. After removal of 6 bases from V and 6 bases from J, the junction contained 7 bases not matched to a gene. CDR1 LNHDA and CDR2 SQIVND come from the germline V gene (reference sequence). In DNA, the CDR3 is TGTGCCAGTAGGCAAGGACAGGGGGTAGCCGGGGAGCTGTTTTTT. This gives the protein CASRQGQGVAGELFF.

The chain recombines TRBV24-1 with TRBJ2-5; TRBD2 aligns across 10 bases. V lost 7 bases to trimming and J lost 6 bases; unmatched junction nucleotides: 10. The CDR3 contains 15 residues. The germline gives CDR1 KGHDR, CDR2 SFDVKD. The CDR3 region is CATSSDGLAVKTQYF. The CDR3 DNA reads as TGTGCCACCAGCAGCGATGGACTAGCGGTGAAGACCCAGTACTTC.

The table lists this clonotype with a few counts. The chain couples TRBV5-5 to TRBJ1-1; 7 bases map to TRBD1. V was pared by 0 bases and J by 11 bases, with 13 bases of the junction left unmatched. This CDR3 comprises 15 residues. The germline V gene has CDR1 SGHKS and CDR2 YYEKEE (reference sequence). The chain's CDR3 is CASSLVRQGVFKAFF. The CDR3 DNA is TGTGCCAGCAGCTTGGTGCGGCAGGGGGTTTTTAAGGCTTTCTTT.

In its sample, this clonotype was seen a few times. The gene calls are TRBV4-3 and TRBJ1-1; no clear D. Germline loops: CDR1 LGHNA, CDR2 YSLEER. This CDR3 comprises 13 residues. Trimming shortened V by 1 base and J by 4 bases, and 7 bases separated the two germline ends. The CDR3 reads CASSQGPLTEAFF. CDR3 nucleotides: TGCGCCAGCAGCCAAGGGCCCCTCACTGAAGCTTTCTTT.

This clonotype was picked up many times. J is TRBJ2-5 and V is TRBV4-1; D is ambiguous. V lost 1 base and J lost 4, with 7 bases in between. CDR1 MGHRA and CDR2 YSYEKL come from the germline V gene. The CDR3 contains 13 residues. CDR3 bases: TGCGCCAGCAGCCAAGCGGCGAGAGAGACCCAGTACTTC. It encodes CASSQAARETQYF.

The chain employs TRBV29-1 and TRBJ2-7; possibly TRBD1 for D (6 bases). Trimming shortened V by 8 bases and J by 3 bases, and 17 bases separated the two germline ends. CDR1 SQVTM and CDR2 ANQGSEA come from the germline V gene. This CDR3 is built from 13 residues. The DNA of the CDR3 is TGCAGCTTCTCTAGGGGGTCCGACTACGAGCAGTACTTC. Translation: CSFSRGSDYEQYF.

The V call is TRBV5-1, the J call TRBJ2-7; D is uncertain. Germline values: CDR1 SGHRS, CDR2 YFSETQ. The V and J ends lost 0 bases and 10 bases respectively, with 17 bases between them. There are 14 residues in the CDR3. The CDR3: CASSLVGGNQPQYF. CDR3 nucleotides: TGCGCCAGCAGCTTGGTTGGCGGCAATCAGCCCCAGTACTTC.

This clonotype was detected only a few times. The chain recombines TRBV6-1 with TRBJ1-2; the match to TRBD1 covers 9 bases. CDR3 length: 14 residues. The germline V gene encodes CDR1 MNHNS and CDR2 SASEGT. The V gene end was trimmed by 7 bases and the J gene end by 3 bases; junction bases not matched to a gene: 6. The CDR3 nucleotides read TGTGCCAGCACCCGGACAGGGGAGGACTATGGCTACACCTTC. As protein: CASTRTGEDYGYTF.

In its sample, this clonotype was seen many times. The CDR3 loop is CASSVAQGPGGHEQYF. The DNA of the CDR3 is TGTGCCAGCAGCGTAGCTCAGGGACCGGGCGGGCACGAGCAGTACTTC. The genes are TRBV9 and TRBJ2-7, with D perhaps being TRBD1 or TRBD2 (5 bases each). CDR3 length equals 16 residues. Looked up from germline, CDR1 is SGDLS and CDR2 is YYNGEE. Trimming took 0 bases from V and 5 from J, leaving 18 bases between them.

About this clonotype: An end of the junction differs from the germline gene, which may be a read error. The rearrangement uses TRBV29-1 and TRBJ1-2; the match to TRBD1 covers 9 bases. Germline CDR1 SQVTM, CDR2 ANQGSEA. The CDR3 contains 14 residues. CDR3 amino acids: CSANRDRAGYAYTF. CDR3 in DNA: TGCAGTGCGAACCGGGACAGGGCGGGCTATGCCTACACCTTC.

This chain connects TRBV12-3 or TRBV12-4 to TRBJ2-5; TRBD1 agrees at 7 bases. V shed 6 bases, J shed 5 bases, and the junction held 6 bases outside the gene matches. The CDR3 is 13 residues long. The CDR3 region is CASSGQARETQYF. The CDR3 bases are TGTGCCAGCAGCGGACAGGCTAGGGAGACCCAGTACTTC.

The chain links TRBV5-1 to TRBJ1-2, with 9 positions matching TRBD1. CDR1 and CDR2 (germline): SGHRS, YFSETQ. V shed 1 base, J shed 7 bases, and the junction held 5 bases outside the gene matches. This CDR3 region has 14 residues. CDR3 DNA sequence: TGCGCCAGCAGCTTGTTTAGGACAGGGGTTGGCTACACCTTC. This codes for CASSLFRTGVGYTF.

In its sample, this clonotype was seen many times. The chain couples TRBV19 to TRBJ2-2; D may be TRBD1 (5 bases). Trimming took 3 bases from V and 5 from J, leaving 13 bases between them. This CDR3 is 15 amino acids long. The V gene's germline CDR1 is LNHDA and CDR2 SQIVND (reference sequence). The CDR3 coding sequence is TGTGCCAGTAGTATTGGGGCAAAGGGGACCGGGGAGCTGTTTTTT. It specifies CASSIGAKGTGELFF.

In this sample, this clonotype turned up many times. This chain uses TRBV11-2 with TRBJ1-5; D gene unclear. Trimming shortened V by 5 bases and J by 2 bases, and 13 bases separated the two germline ends. Germline V CDR1 and CDR2: SGHAT, FQNNGV. CDR3 length: 15 residues. The CDR3, as DNA: TGTGCCAGCAGCCAAGAACGCGATGGCAATCAGCCCCAGCATTTT. This gives the protein CASSQERDGNQPQHF. Together with reference TRBV11-2 and TRBJ1-5, the CDR3 gives the full variable domain: EAGVAQSPRYKIIEKRQSVAFWCNPISGHATLYWYQQILGQGPKLLIQFQNNGVVDDSQLPKDRFSAERLKGVDSTLKIQPAKLEDSAVYLCASSQERDGNQPQHFGDGTRLSIL.

The chain has TRBV29-1 and TRBJ1-5, with D perhaps TRBD1 (5 bases). V lost 4 bases to trimming and J lost 0 bases, with 13 bases between them. Germline-derived CDR1 and CDR2 are SQVTM and ANQGSEA. The CDR3 is made up of 15 amino acids. Here the CDR3 reads CSVVEGSNSNQPQHF. The CDR3 region has the DNA TGCAGCGTTGTTGAGGGGAGTAATAGCAATCAGCCCCAGCATTTT. The full variable domain, rest sourced from reference TRBV29-1 and TRBJ1-5, is SAVISQKPSRDICQRGTSLTIQCQVDSQVTMMFWYRQQPGQSLTLIATANQGSEATYESGFVIDKFPISRPNLTFSTLTVSNMSPEDSSIYLCSVVEGSNSNQPQHFGDGTRLSIL.

This clonotype has a count of ten or more. The rearrangement uses TRBV6-5 and TRBJ1-2; D remains unclear. Trimming took 5 bases from V and 8 from J, leaving 18 bases between them. There are 14 residues in the CDR3. From germline, CDR1 is MNHEY and CDR2 SVGAGI. CDR3 sequence reads: CASSRPDRQAGYTF. DNA for the CDR3: TGTGCCAGCAGTCGTCCCGACCGCCAGGCGGGCTACACCTTC.

This clonotype was picked up a small number of times. J is TRBJ2-6 and V is TRBV10-3, with D perhaps matching TRBD1 (5 bases). CDR1 and CDR2 from the germline V gene are ENHRY and SYGVKD. V shed 10 bases and J shed 4 bases, with 14 bases lying between them. The CDR3 runs to 14 residues. The CDR3 sequence: CASKTDPGANVLTF. CDR3 DNA sequence: TGTGCCAGCAAGACAGATCCCGGGGCCAACGTCCTGACTTTC.

This clonotype was detected only a few times. The genes are TRBV27 and TRBJ1-2; D unclear. The CDR3 totals 13 residues. Per germline, CDR1 MNHEY and CDR2 SMNVEV (reference sequence). The V end was cut by 5 bases, the J end by 8 bases, with 15 bases between. The CDR3 here is CASSAGRVYGYTF. CDR3 coding DNA: TGTGCCAGCAGTGCGGGGAGGGTCTACGGCTACACCTTC.